This TCR beta chain was recovered during a study of blood T cell repertoires in COVID-19. Study overall: There were acute and convalescent COVID-19 samples, and they came from the United States, Italy and Spain.

In the study's own analysis: Reference gene primer amplification gave estimated nucleated cell counts. Here immunoSEQ multiplex PCR was the method, and the copy in TCRdb shows in-frame clones only, minus some. D and trimming come from the DNA, and the V and J calls and clone size come from that table. The sample yields around 230,000 clones, 83% seen once. Per germline, CDR1 MNHEY and CDR2 SVGEGT. The V segment lost 2 bases and the J segment 5 bases; nucleotides outside the gene matches: 10. This CDR3 comprises 16 residues. Sequencing input: peripheral blood. The receptor's source is a woman in her 40s with active or convalescent COVID-19. The V gene is TRBV6-2 or TRBV6-3, the J gene TRBJ1-2; 8 bases are a match to TRBD1. Here the CDR3 reads CASSYVQGAFLYGYTF. The CDR3 DNA sequence: TGTGCCAGCAGTTACGTCCAGGGGGCATTCCTGTATGGCTACACCTTC.